This entry lists 11 T cell receptor beta chains sequenced from one sample in a study of chemoradiotherapy in HPV16-positive cancers (dated by TCRdb to 2021 to 2024). Library method: the immunoSEQ multiplex PCR assay. The source is immuneACCESS, and TCRdb retained only in-frame sequences with V and J called. Part of the clones is not carried over; for the studies checked, unresolved V genes explain less than half of this, and the remainder is unexplained. Here the sample has approximately 9,000 clones; roughly 70% occur a single time. Roughly a tenth of the sample rests with the top ten. The sample was tumor tissue, taken from a patient who underwent chemoradiotherapy. The receptors were sampled from a human donor with HPV-associated anogenital cancer.

This clone was seen a few times. J is TRBJ2-5 and V is TRBV30; 7 bases are shared with TRBD2. The germline V gene encodes CDR1 GTSNPN and CDR2 SVGIG (reference sequence). V was clipped by 7 bases and J by 2 bases; unmatched bases: 7. CDR3 length: 13 residues. In DNA form, the CDR3 reads TGTGCCTCAACGGGACTACAACAAGAGACCCAGTACTTC. It is translated as CASTGLQQETQYF.

The CDR3 protein is CSASKGQTQYF. CDR3 nucleotides: TGCAGTGCTAGTAAGGGGCAGACGCAGTATTTT. J is TRBJ2-3 and V is TRBV20-1; D might be TRBD1 (5 bases). V was clipped by 3 bases and J by 9 bases, with 10 bases between them. Germline V lookup: CDR1 DFQATT, CDR2 SNEGSKA (reference sequence). CDR3 length equals 11 residues.

This clone appeared a few times. V is TRBV7-2 and J is TRBJ1-1; D gene unclear. Trimming removed 1 base from V and 11 bases from J, with 26 bases in between. The germline gives CDR1 SGHTA, CDR2 FQGNSA. The CDR3 is 17 residues long. The CDR3 loop reads CASSLVASSSPEGRAFF. In DNA, the CDR3 is TGTGCCAGCAGCTTAGTAGCCAGCAGTTCCCCTGAGGGTAGGGCTTTCTTT.

The chain recombines TRBV5-1 with TRBJ2-7; D is perhaps TRBD2 (6 bases). The CDR3 contains 13 residues. V was cut by 3 bases and J by 7 bases, with 14 bases left in between. Germline-derived CDR1 and CDR2 are SGHRS and YFSETQ. The CDR3: CASSSGDFREQYF. The CDR3 DNA reads as TGCGCCAGCAGCTCGGGGGATTTTAGGGAGCAGTACTTC.

The V and J genes are TRBV6-5 and TRBJ2-1; 12 bases agree with TRBD2. Germline-derived CDR1 and CDR2 are MNHEY and SVGAGI. With V trimmed by 7 bases and J by 8 bases, 9 bases remained unmatched. This CDR3 is 15 amino acids long. CDR3 region: CASKRTSGKMHEQFF. CDR3 bases: TGTGCCAGCAAGCGGACTAGCGGGAAGATGCATGAGCAGTTCTTC.

The chain is built from TRBV10-3 and TRBJ2-1; possible D gene TRBD1, 5 bases. Germline CDR1 ENHRY, CDR2 SYGVKD. Trimming left V 2 bases short and J 5 bases short, with 13 bases between. The CDR3 contains 15 residues. In DNA, the CDR3 is TGTGCCATCAGTGAGGGGGCCCCGTACCACAATGAGCAGTTCTTC. Protein product: CAISEGAPYHNEQFF.

V usage is TRBV13 and J usage is TRBJ1-2; D is unresolved. CDR1 is PRHDT, CDR2 FYEKMQ, per germline (reference sequence). The ends were cut back, 5 bases at V and 0 bases at J, with 13 bases in the middle. The CDR3 length is 15 residues. CDR3 DNA sequence: TGTGCCAGCAGCCTCCTTGGAGGGCCTAACTATGGCTACACCTTC. This codes for CASSLLGGPNYGYTF.

This clone was seen just once. V usage is TRBV2 and J usage is TRBJ2-3; weak D call: TRBD2 (6 bases). V was clipped by 8 bases and J by 5 bases, with 14 bases between them. This CDR3 region has 13 residues. Germline lookup yields CDR1 SNHLY and CDR2 FYNNEI. CDR3: CASGRDSQDTQYF. DNA of the CDR3: TGTGCCAGCGGGCGGGATAGTCAAGATACGCAGTATTTT.

In this sample, this clone turned up once. The chain employs TRBV12-5 and TRBJ2-7; a weak D match, TRBD2 (6 bases). Trimming removed 3 bases from V and 2 bases from J, with 8 bases in between. This CDR3 is 13 amino acids long. Germline V gives CDR1 LGHNT, CDR2 FRNRAP. DNA of the CDR3: TGTGCTAGTGGTTTTAGCGGCACCTACGAGCAGTACTTC. As protein: CASGFSGTYEQYF.

The CDR3 DNA follows: TGTGCCAGCTCACCACCGAATGGGGTCTACAATGAGCAGTTCTTC. It codes for CASSPPNGVYNEQFF. The rearrangement uses TRBV18 and TRBJ2-1; no clear D. V was trimmed by 0 bases and J by 3 bases, leaving 9 bases between them. From germline, CDR1 is KGHSH and CDR2 LQKENI. This CDR3 region has 15 residues.

The rearrangement uses TRBV6-6 and TRBJ1-4, with D possibly matching TRBD1 (5 bases). The germline gives CDR1 MNHNY, CDR2 SVGAGI (reference sequence). The CDR3 has 12 amino acids. With 4 bases removed from V and 8 bases from J, the gap between germline ends came to 8 bases. CDR3 residues: CASSSPGEKLFF. In DNA form, the CDR3 reads TGTGCCAGCAGTTCTCCAGGGGAAAAACTGTTTTTT.